These 28 T cell receptor beta chains were sequenced from one sample in a study of blood T cell repertoires in COVID-19. Here immunoSEQ multiplex PCR was the method, and the copy in TCRdb shows in-frame clones only, minus some. The repertoire holds 150,000 to 200,000 clones, with roughly 80% as singletons. Sample: PBMCs or T cells enriched from blood (not recorded which). These TCRs come from a woman aged 45-60 years who had recovered from COVID-19.

This clone has only a few counts. J is TRBJ2-1 and V is TRBV7-2; 8 positions match TRBD2. CDR1 and CDR2 from the germline V gene are SGHTA and FQGNSA. The J segment lost 5 bases and the V segment lost 0 bases, leaving 15 bases of the junction unmatched. This CDR3 has 19 amino acids. DNA for the CDR3: TGTGCCAGCAGCTTAGCGCGCGGGCGGCTCCAGCGGGAGAACAATGAGCAGTTCTTC. Protein sequence: CASSLARGRLQRENNEQFF.

Here the CDR3 DNA reads TGTGCTAGTGGTTACGTCCTTGGTAGGGGGCGCATCTATGGCTACACCTTC. This encodes CASGYVLGRGRIYGYTF. The chain uses TRBV12-5 and TRBJ1-2; 7 nucleotides line up with TRBD1. V was clipped by 4 bases and J by 4 bases; unmatched bases: 15. Germline CDR1 is LGHNT and CDR2 is FRNRAP. CDR3 length equals 17 residues.

The chain joins TRBV2 to TRBJ2-7; unclear D gene. This CDR3 comprises 12 residues. Germline V CDR1 and CDR2: SNHLY, FYNNEI. Trimming removed 6 bases at V and 4 bases at J, with 10 bases between. The CDR3 DNA reads as TGTGCCAGCAGCCTACAGCTTTACGAGCAGTACTTC. It translates to CASSLQLYEQYF.

This clone appeared a few times. The chain couples TRBV4-1 to TRBJ2-2; tentative D call: TRBD2 (5 bases). This CDR3 is built from 15 residues. The V gene lost 0 bases and the J gene lost 3 bases, with 8 bases spanning the gap. Looked up from germline, CDR1 is MGHRA and CDR2 is YSYEKL. CDR3 sequence: CASSQDSGYTGELFF. In DNA form, the CDR3 reads TGCGCCAGCAGCCAAGATTCGGGGTACACCGGGGAGCTGTTTTTT.

The chain is built from TRBV4-3 and TRBJ2-7; 11 nucleotides agree with TRBD1. This CDR3 has 15 amino acids. V lost 5 bases to trimming and J lost 5 bases; unmatched junction nucleotides: 8. The V gene's germline CDR1 is LGHNA and CDR2 YSLEER. CDR3 DNA: TGCGCCAGCAGCAACCCGGGACAGGGGGACGACGAGCAGTACTTC. Its translation: CASSNPGQGDDEQYF.

This clone was seen once. The CDR3 is CASSPQSGISYEQYF. The DNA of the CDR3 is TGTGCCAGCAGTCCCCAGTCGGGGATCTCCTACGAGCAGTACTTC. The chain carries TRBV28 and TRBJ2-7; TRBD2 might be the D (5 bases). Germline-derived CDR1 and CDR2 are MDHEN and SYDVKM. Trimming stripped 5 bases from V and 0 bases from J, with 14 bases between. CDR3 length: 15 amino acids.

This chain joins TRBV19 and TRBJ2-6, with D perhaps matching TRBD2 (6 bases). The CDR3 runs 17 residues. V was cut by 7 bases and J by 0 bases, with 16 bases left in between. In germline, CDR1 is LNHDA, CDR2 SQIVND (reference sequence). The CDR3 sequence is CASMREGLLSGANVLTF. The CDR3 region has the DNA TGTGCCAGTATGCGGGAAGGCTTACTCTCTGGGGCCAACGTCCTGACTTTC.

This rearrangement joins TRBV18 to TRBJ1-2; TRBD1 agrees at 9 bases. Germline V CDR1 and CDR2: KGHSH, LQKENI. V shed 3 bases and J 3 bases; nucleotides not matched to a gene: 2. The CDR3 has 14 amino acids. The DNA for the CDR3 is TGTGCCAGCTCACCTCGGACAGGGGACTATGGCTACACCTTC. This encodes CASSPRTGDYGYTF.

The gene calls are TRBV14 and TRBJ1-3; D call uncertain. Between the trimmed V and J ends, which lost 1 base and 0 bases, there was a span of 7 bases. Germline assignment: CDR1 SGHDN and CDR2 FVKESK. The CDR3 spans 15 residues. The CDR3 loop reads CASSQAIISGNTIYF. CDR3 sequence (DNA): TGTGCCAGCAGCCAAGCTATCATCTCTGGAAACACCATATATTTT. Drawing the rest from reference TRBV14 and TRBJ1-3, the complete variable domain is EAGVTQFPSHSVIEKGQTVTLRCDPISGHDNLYWYRRVMGKEIKFLLHFVKESKQDESGMPNNRFLAERTGGTYSTLKVQPAELEDSGVYFCASSQAIISGNTIYFGEGSWLTVV.

This clone was observed a handful of times. This sequence joins TRBV10-2 and TRBJ1-2; D gene ambiguous. The CDR3 spans 14 residues. Germline loops: CDR1 WSHSY, CDR2 SAAADI. With 0 bases removed from V and 8 bases from J, the gap between germline ends came to 13 bases. CDR3 region: CASSESGPAGGYTF. As DNA, the CDR3 is TGCGCCAGCAGTGAGTCCGGACCCGCGGGGGGCTACACCTTC.

This chain uses TRBV6-5 with TRBJ1-5; D not certain. The CDR3 contains 14 residues. Trimming stripped 6 bases from V and 4 bases from J, with 13 bases between. Germline values: CDR1 MNHEY, CDR2 SVGAGI. CDR3 in amino acids: CASRGLELNQPQHF. CDR3 sequence (DNA): TGTGCCAGCAGGGGTTTGGAGCTGAATCAGCCCCAGCATTTT.

The rearrangement links TRBV4-2 to TRBJ1-4; 7 nucleotides match TRBD1. The germline CDR1 and CDR2 sequences are LGHNA and YNFKEQ. The CDR3 totals 16 residues. The J segment lost 5 bases and the V segment lost 4 bases, leaving 10 bases of the junction unmatched. The CDR3 spells CASSRAGGKGNEKLFF. In DNA form, the CDR3 reads TGTGCCAGCAGCCGAGCAGGGGGGAAAGGGAATGAAAAACTGTTTTTT.

This rearrangement joins TRBV4-1 to TRBJ1-6; 8 bases line up with TRBD1. Germline CDR1 reads MGHRA; CDR2 reads YSYEKL. V was clipped by 3 bases and J by 10 bases; unmatched bases: 8. This CDR3 is 15 amino acids long. The chain's CDR3 is CASSHPTGARSPLHF. The DNA of the CDR3 is TGCGCCAGCAGCCACCCGACAGGGGCTCGCTCACCCCTCCACTTT.

The rearrangement joins TRBV10-3 to TRBJ2-1; 8 nucleotides align to TRBD1. This CDR3 is 15 amino acids long. Germline trimming cut 6 bases from V and 4 bases from J; bases unmatched to any gene: 8. The V gene's germline CDR1 is ENHRY and CDR2 SYGVKD. The CDR3 loop is CAISRQGNTYNEQFF. CDR3 nucleotides: TGTGCCATCAGCCGACAGGGGAACACGTACAATGAGCAGTTCTTC.

The CDR3 sequence is CATSGSGRAFNEQFF. CDR3 DNA: TGTGCCACCAGTGGGTCCGGGAGGGCCTTCAATGAGCAGTTCTTC. The rearrangement joins TRBV24-1 to TRBJ2-1; 8 bases line up with TRBD2. This CDR3 has 15 amino acids. V shed 5 bases, J shed 6 bases, and the junction held 8 bases outside the gene matches. Per the germline V gene, CDR1 is KGHDR and CDR2 is SFDVKD.

In its sample, this clone was seen once. CDR3 DNA sequence: TGTGCCAGCAGTTTTCTACAGTCCTATAACACTGAAGCTTTCTTT. It encodes CASSFLQSYNTEAFF. The gene calls are TRBV28 and TRBJ1-1, with D unresolved. V gave up 3 bases and J gave up 2 bases, with 13 bases separating them. Germline V gene sequence: CDR1 MDHEN, CDR2 SYDVKM. This CDR3 is 15 amino acids long.

The chain links TRBV29-1 to TRBJ1-2; possible D gene TRBD1, 5 bases. V was trimmed by 7 bases and J by 8 bases, leaving 17 bases between them. The CDR3 extends over 12 amino acids. The germline V gene encodes CDR1 SQVTM and CDR2 ANQGSEA. CDR3 residues: CSAGRPKGGYTF. CDR3 nucleotide sequence: TGCAGCGCTGGGCGACCGAAGGGGGGCTACACCTTC.

This chain uses TRBV7-2 with TRBJ2-4, with TRBD2 as a possible D gene (7 bases). Germline CDR1 is SGHTA and CDR2 is FQGNSA. This CDR3 is built from 17 residues. With 0 bases removed from V and 1 base from J, the gap between germline ends came to 13 bases. The CDR3 is CASSLAGGRRAKNIQYF. DNA for the CDR3: TGTGCCAGCAGCTTAGCCGGGGGGCGGAGGGCCAAAAACATTCAGTACTTC.

The chain recombines TRBV28 with TRBJ1-1; D gene ambiguous. The V end lost 5 bases, the J end lost 0 bases, and 10 bases lay between the germline ends. The CDR3 runs 14 residues. From germline, CDR1 is MDHEN and CDR2 SYDVKM. CDR3 coding DNA: TGTGCCAGCAGTCTCAAGCCGGTGAACACTGAAGCTTTCTTT. Translating gives CASSLKPVNTEAFF.

The genes are TRBV4-2 and TRBJ2-7; 10 nucleotides align to TRBD2. The V and J ends lost 4 bases and 4 bases, in that order; junction bases with no gene match: 10. This CDR3 has 16 amino acids. Germline V gives CDR1 LGHNA, CDR2 YNFKEQ. The CDR3 DNA reads TGTGCCAGCAGCCGCTTGGGGAGCGGGAGGGATTACGAGCAGTACTTC. It codes for CASSRLGSGRDYEQYF.

The chain combines TRBV18 with TRBJ2-5; possibly TRBD2 for D (6 bases). From germline, CDR1 is KGHSH and CDR2 LQKENI. Trimming removed 3 bases at V and 5 bases at J, with 10 bases between. This CDR3 comprises 13 residues. CDR3 sequence reads: CASSPGGGETQYF. CDR3 coding DNA: TGTGCCAGCTCACCGGGGGGTGGCGAGACCCAGTACTTC.

This rearrangement joins TRBV7-3 to TRBJ2-1; 7 bases map to TRBD1. V lost 1 base to trimming and J lost 4 bases; unmatched junction nucleotides: 4. The CDR3 loop spans 15 amino acids. Germline V gene sequence: CDR1 SGHTA, CDR2 FQGTGA. The CDR3: CASSLKGQQYNEQFF. The CDR3, as DNA: TGTGCCAGCAGCTTAAAGGGACAGCAATACAATGAGCAGTTCTTC.

This clone was seen a handful of times. The chain employs TRBV29-1 and TRBJ2-2; no clear D gene. CDR1 is SQVTM and CDR2 is ANQGSEA in the germline V gene. V was trimmed by 6 bases and J by 0 bases, leaving 11 bases between them. The CDR3 loop spans 14 amino acids. The CDR3 here is CSVKARANTGELFF. CDR3 in DNA: TGCAGCGTGAAAGCACGAGCGAACACCGGGGAGCTGTTTTTT.

The V gene is TRBV30, the J gene TRBJ1-1; possible D gene TRBD1, 6 bases. This CDR3 has 11 amino acids. The V gene's germline CDR1 is GTSNPN and CDR2 SVGIG (reference sequence). V lost 8 bases and J 1 base, leaving 8 bases between the germline ends. CDR3 DNA: TGTGCCAGGGGGAGGAACACTGAAGCTTTCTTT. It is translated as CARGRNTEAFF. Together with reference TRBV30 and TRBJ1-1, the CDR3 gives the full variable domain: SQTIHQWPATLVQPVGSPLSLECTVEGTSNPNLYWYRQAAGRGLQLLFYSVGIGQISSEVPQNLSASRPQDRQFILSSKKLLLSDSGFYLCARGRNTEAFFGQGTRLTVV.

The rearrangement uses TRBV30 and TRBJ2-7; 9 bases match TRBD1. This CDR3 is built from 14 residues. With V trimmed by 3 bases and J by 0 bases, 3 bases remained unmatched. Germline assignment: CDR1 GTSNPN and CDR2 SVGIG (reference sequence). In DNA form, the CDR3 reads TGTGCCTGGAGGCGACAGGGGGGCTCCTACGAGCAGTACTTC. Translation: CAWRRQGGSYEQYF.

V gene TRBV28 combines with J gene TRBJ2-7, with D tentatively TRBD1 (6 bases). This CDR3 contains 13 residues. Germline V gene lookup returns CDR1 MDHEN and CDR2 SYDVKM. V lost 3 bases, J lost 2 bases, and 8 bases lay in between. The CDR3 here is CASSFQGTYEQYF. The CDR3 bases are TGTGCCAGCAGTTTCCAGGGGACCTACGAGCAGTACTTC.

The table lists this clone with a count of one. This chain connects TRBV28 to TRBJ1-5, with a tentative D call TRBD1 (6 bases). V lost 6 bases to trimming and J lost 5 bases, with 8 bases between them. The CDR3 is made up of 12 amino acids. Germline V gene sequence: CDR1 MDHEN, CDR2 SYDVKM. In DNA form, the CDR3 reads TGTGCCAGCAGGTCAGGGGATCAGCCCCAGCATTTT. Protein: CASRSGDQPQHF.

The gene calls are TRBV10-3 and TRBJ1-1; D remains unclear. Germline loops: CDR1 ENHRY, CDR2 SYGVKD. The length of the CDR3 is 12 residues. Trimming removed 0 bases at V and 8 bases at J, with 7 bases between. In DNA form, the CDR3 reads TGTGCCATCAGTGAGTCGATCCAGGAAGCTTTCTTT. Translating gives CAISESIQEAFF.